These 3 T cell receptor beta chains were sequenced from one sample in a study of CD8+CD57+ T cells in acquired aplastic anemia. Using genomic DNA as the template, TCR beta VDJ and CDR3 profiling was carried out. TCRdb re-called the reads through MiXCR, storing one row per CDR3 protein. The sample holds some 410,000 distinct CDR3 sequences, just under 70% seen once. Sequencing was performed on sorted CD4+, CD8+, or CD8+CD57+ T cells (not recorded which) from PBMCs. These TCRs come from a human donor in good health, serving as a control.

Only one count was recorded for this clonotype. This clone may be a read error of a much larger clone one base away. This sequence joins TRBV2 and TRBJ2-1; TRBD2 matches at 10 bases. Per the germline V gene, CDR1 is SNHLY and CDR2 is FYNNEI. The CDR3 consists of 17 residues. The CDR3 loop is CASRQDPPAGGRNEQFF. The CDR3, as DNA: TGCGCCAGCAGGCAAGATCCCCCAGCGGGGGGGCGCAATGAGCAGTTCTTC.

About this clonotype itself: An end of the junction does not agree with germline; a read error may underlie this. This sequence joins TRBV29-1 and TRBJ1-1, with D possibly TRBD1 on 6 matching bases. This CDR3 comprises 15 residues. Germline lookup yields CDR1 SQVTM and CDR2 ANQGSEA. The CDR3 DNA reads as TGCAGCGTTGAAGACCGGGGGCGTGACAACACTGACGCTTTCTTT. It codes for CSVEDRGRDNTDAFF.

This clonotype occurred many times. This chain uses TRBV9 with TRBJ2-5; no definite D call. The CDR3 loop spans 14 amino acids. Germline V gene lookup returns CDR1 SGDLS and CDR2 YYNGEE. With 2 bases removed from V and 1 base from J, the gap between germline ends came to 9 bases. Here the CDR3 DNA reads TGTGCCAGCAGCGTTTCGTTGGTCCAAGAGACCCAGTACTTC. Encoded protein: CASSVSLVQETQYF.